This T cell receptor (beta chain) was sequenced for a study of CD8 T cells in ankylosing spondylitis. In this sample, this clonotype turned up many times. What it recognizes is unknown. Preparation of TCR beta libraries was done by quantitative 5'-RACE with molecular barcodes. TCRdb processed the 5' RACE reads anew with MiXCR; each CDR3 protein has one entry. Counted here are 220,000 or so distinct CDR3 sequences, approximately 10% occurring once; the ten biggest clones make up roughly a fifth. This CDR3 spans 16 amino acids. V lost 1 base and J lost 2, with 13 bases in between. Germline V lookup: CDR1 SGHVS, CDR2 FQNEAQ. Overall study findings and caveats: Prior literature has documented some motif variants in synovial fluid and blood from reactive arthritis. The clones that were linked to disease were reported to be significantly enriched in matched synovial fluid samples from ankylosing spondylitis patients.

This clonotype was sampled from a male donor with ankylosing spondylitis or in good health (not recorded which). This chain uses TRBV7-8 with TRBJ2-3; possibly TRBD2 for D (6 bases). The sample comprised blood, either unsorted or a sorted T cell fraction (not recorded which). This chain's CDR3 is CASSLEEGSDTDTQYF. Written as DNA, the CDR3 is TGTGCCAGCAGCTTAGAGGAGGGATCCGACACAGATACGCAGTATTTT.